This is a list of T cell receptor beta chains from one sample in a study of shared clonotypes between healthy human individuals. Generated by immunoSEQ multiplex PCR, the TCRdb table keeps only in-frame clones and is missing some. Seen here are 600,000 to 750,000 clones, about two thirds observed once, and the top ten hold less than 2%. The sequenced material came from memory CD4+ T cells sorted from blood. Receptors were obtained from a woman between 25 and 40 years old in good health. The CDR3 runs from the conserved cysteine through the conserved F or W. Each record gives: J gene, D gene, CDR3 length, V gene, clone size, CDR3 protein, CDR3 DNA. D genes are given only for firm matches. Clone size is given for some rows only: seen once, a few or many times, or a class if the clone is expanded.

J: TRBJ1-1
D: .
length: 14
V: TRBV28
size: few
CDR3: CASSLLPRDTEAFF
DNA: TGTGCCAGCAGTTTATTACCCCGTGACACTGAAGCTTTCTTT

J: TRBJ2-3
D: .
length: 16
V: TRBV10-2
size: .
CDR3: CASSDRRGRGTDTQYF
DNA: TGCGCCAGCAGTGATAGACGAGGACGGGGCACAGATACGCAGTATTTT

J: TRBJ2-7
D: .
length: 15
V: TRBV5-4
size: .
CDR3: CASSLPGHHSYEQYF
DNA: TGTGCCAGCAGCTTGCCAGGACACCACTCCTACGAGCAGTACTTC

J: TRBJ2-7
D: .
length: 12
V: TRBV10-1
size: few
CDR3: CASSRGSYEQYF
DNA: TGCGCCAGCAGTAGGGGGTCCTACGAGCAGTACTTC

J: TRBJ1-4
D: TRBD1
length: 16
V: TRBV7-9
size: .
CDR3: CASSSTVQGAGEKLFF
DNA: TGTGCCAGCAGCTCGACCGTACAGGGGGCGGGGGAAAAACTGTTTTTT

J: TRBJ1-4
D: TRBD1
length: 14
V: TRBV18
size: .
CDR3: CASSPEGATGKLFF
DNA: TGTGCCAGCTCACCCGAGGGGGCGACTGGAAAACTGTTTTTT

J: TRBJ2-1
D: .
length: 14
V: TRBV29-1
size: few
CDR3: CSVSALSSYNEQFF
DNA: TGCAGCGTATCGGCCTTGAGCTCCTACAATGAGCAGTTCTTC

J: TRBJ1-5
D: TRBD1
length: 18
V: TRBV18
size: once
CDR3: CASSPNRGRGDSNQPQHF
DNA: TGTGCCAGCTCACCCAACAGGGGCCGCGGGGATAGCAATCAGCCCCAGCATTTT

J: TRBJ1-2
D: .
length: 14
V: TRBV6-5
size: .
CDR3: CASSKTVGLKGYTF
DNA: TGTGCCAGCAGCAAAACCGTCGGGCTAAAAGGCTACACCTTC

J: TRBJ2-1
D: TRBD2
length: 15
V: TRBV27
size: .
CDR3: CASKRAGRPGNEQFF
DNA: TGTGCCAGCAAGAGGGCCGGGAGGCCAGGGAATGAGCAGTTCTTC

J: TRBJ1-1
D: .
length: 16
V: TRBV5-1
size: .
CDR3: CASSLVGAGPNTEAFF
DNA: TGCGCCAGCAGCTTGGTTGGGGCCGGACCGAACACTGAAGCTTTCTTT

J: TRBJ1-2
D: .
length: 17
V: TRBV28
size: .
CDR3: CASSSSGVKSSGYGYTF
DNA: TGTGCCAGCAGTTCGTCAGGGGTAAAGAGCAGCGGCTATGGCTACACCTTC

J: TRBJ2-2
D: .
length: 17
V: TRBV27
size: .
CDR3: CASSLFPRPANTGELFF
DNA: TGTGCCAGCAGTTTATTTCCCCGGCCCGCGAACACCGGGGAGCTGTTTTTT

J: TRBJ1-1
D: .
length: 14
V: TRBV2
size: .
CDR3: CASSDAYGHTEAFF
DNA: TGTGCCAGCAGCGACGCCTACGGGCACACTGAAGCTTTCTTT

J: TRBJ2-1
D: .
length: 13
V: TRBV9
size: .
CDR3: CASSVPVLTVEFF
DNA: TGTGCCAGCAGCGTTCCCGTTCTTACGGTGGAGTTCTTC

J: TRBJ1-5
D: .
length: 14
V: TRBV29-1
size: .
CDR3: CSPNGGGGNQPQHF
DNA: TGCAGTCCGAATGGAGGGGGGGGCAATCAGCCCCAGCATTTT

J: TRBJ1-5
D: .
length: 15
V: TRBV19
size: few
CDR3: CATHDLGFSNQPQHF
DNA: TGTGCCACCCATGACCTGGGATTTAGCAATCAGCCCCAGCATTTT

J: TRBJ2-2
D: TRBD1
length: 17
V: TRBV14
size: .
CDR3: CASSQGLTGFRTGELFF
DNA: TGTGCCAGCAGCCAAGGACTGACAGGGTTCCGAACCGGGGAGCTGTTTTTT

J: TRBJ2-1
D: TRBD2
length: 15
V: TRBV28
size: .
CDR3: CASSLVGLHYNEQFF
DNA: TGTGCCAGCAGTTTAGTGGGACTACATTACAATGAGCAGTTCTTC

J: TRBJ2-5
D: .
length: 14
V: TRBV13
size: .
CDR3: CASSLNAPQETQYF
DNA: TGTGCCAGCAGCTTAAATGCGCCTCAAGAGACCCAGTACTTC

J: TRBJ2-6
D: .
length: 14
V: TRBV5-1
size: .
CDR3: CASSDFSGANVLTF
DNA: TGCGCCAGCAGCGATTTCTCTGGGGCCAACGTCCTGACTTTC

J: TRBJ2-7
D: .
length: 14
V: TRBV11-2
size: .
CDR3: CASSPQRDNYEQYF
DNA: TGTGCCAGCAGCCCCCAAAGGGACAACTACGAGCAGTACTTC

J: TRBJ2-1
D: TRBD2
length: 16
V: TRBV2
size: few
CDR3: CASSKLAGGGHNEQFF
DNA: TGTGCCAGCAGTAAGCTAGCGGGAGGGGGGCACAATGAGCAGTTCTTC

J: TRBJ2-2
D: TRBD1
length: 15
V: TRBV14
size: .
CDR3: CASSQGDRNTGELFF
DNA: TGTGCCAGCAGCCAAGGGGACAGGAACACCGGGGAGCTGTTTTTT

J: TRBJ1-1
D: .
length: 11
V: TRBV5-4
size: .
CDR3: CATFLNTEAFF
DNA: TGTGCCACTTTCTTGAACACTGAAGCTTTCTTT

J: TRBJ2-7
D: TRBD1
length: 15
V: TRBV6-1
size: few
CDR3: CASSEPGQGSSEQYF
DNA: TGTGCCAGCAGTGAACCGGGACAGGGGTCTAGCGAGCAGTACTTC

J: TRBJ2-7
D: TRBD1
length: 15
V: TRBV27
size: .
CDR3: CASSKNRDRGHEQYF
DNA: TGTGCCAGCAGTAAAAACCGGGACAGGGGCCACGAGCAGTACTTC

J: TRBJ2-5
D: TRBD2
length: 14
V: TRBV7-9
size: .
CDR3: CASSLVSGAETQYF
DNA: TGTGCCAGCAGCTTAGTTAGCGGGGCAGAGACCCAGTACTTC

J: TRBJ1-5
D: .
length: 15
V: TRBV2
size: .
CDR3: CASTEERYSNQPQHF
DNA: TGTGCCAGCACCGAGGAGCGGTATAGCAATCAGCCCCAGCATTTT

J: TRBJ2-2
D: .
length: 15
V: TRBV11-2
size: once
CDR3: CASSLMQANTGELFF
DNA: TGTGCCAGCAGCTTAATGCAGGCGAACACCGGGGAGCTGTTTTTT

J: TRBJ1-1
D: TRBD1
length: 11
V: TRBV30
size: .
CDR3: CAWDRGGLTFF
DNA: TGTGCCTGGGACAGGGGGGGCTTGACTTTCTTT

J: TRBJ1-2
D: TRBD1
length: 15
V: TRBV5-4
size: few
CDR3: CASSLGQGADYGYTF
DNA: TGTGCCAGCAGCTTGGGACAGGGGGCGGACTATGGCTACACCTTC

J: TRBJ1-3
D: .
length: 16
V: TRBV7-6
size: .
CDR3: CASSLGRQSSGNTIYF
DNA: TGTGCCAGCAGCCTGGGCCGACAGAGCTCTGGAAACACCATATATTTT

J: TRBJ2-5
D: .
length: 14
V: TRBV7-2
size: .
CDR3: CASSLGTNRETQYF
DNA: TGTGCCAGCAGCTTAGGGACTAATCGAGAGACCCAGTACTTC

J: TRBJ2-3
D: TRBD2
length: 16
V: TRBV5-1
size: many
CDR3: CASTTSGTTLTDTQYF
DNA: TGCGCCAGTACAACTTCCGGGACTACTTTGACAGATACGCAGTATTTT

J: TRBJ2-2
D: .
length: 13
V: TRBV6-4
size: .
CDR3: CASSVQLGGELFF
DNA: TGTGCCAGCAGTGTCCAACTAGGCGGGGAGCTGTTTTTT

J: TRBJ2-1
D: TRBD1
length: 14
V: TRBV5-1
size: few
CDR3: CASSEDRAEGEQFF
DNA: TGCGCCAGCAGCGAAGACAGGGCTGAGGGTGAGCAGTTCTTC